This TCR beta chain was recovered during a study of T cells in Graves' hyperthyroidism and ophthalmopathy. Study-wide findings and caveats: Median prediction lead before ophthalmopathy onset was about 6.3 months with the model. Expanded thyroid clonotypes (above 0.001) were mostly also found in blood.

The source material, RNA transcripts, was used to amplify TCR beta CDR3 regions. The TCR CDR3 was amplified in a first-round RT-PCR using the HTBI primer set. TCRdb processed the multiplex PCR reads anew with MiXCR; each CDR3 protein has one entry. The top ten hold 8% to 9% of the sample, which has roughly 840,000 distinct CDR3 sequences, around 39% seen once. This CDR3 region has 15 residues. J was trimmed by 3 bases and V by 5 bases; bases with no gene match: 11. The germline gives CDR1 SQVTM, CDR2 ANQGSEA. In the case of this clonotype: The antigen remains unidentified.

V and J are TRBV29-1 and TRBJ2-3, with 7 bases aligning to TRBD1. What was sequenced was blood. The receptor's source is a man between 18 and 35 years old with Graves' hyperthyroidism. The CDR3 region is CSVRATGRGTDTQYF. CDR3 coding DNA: TGCAGCGTTCGAGCGACAGGGCGCGGAACAGATACGCAGTATTTT.